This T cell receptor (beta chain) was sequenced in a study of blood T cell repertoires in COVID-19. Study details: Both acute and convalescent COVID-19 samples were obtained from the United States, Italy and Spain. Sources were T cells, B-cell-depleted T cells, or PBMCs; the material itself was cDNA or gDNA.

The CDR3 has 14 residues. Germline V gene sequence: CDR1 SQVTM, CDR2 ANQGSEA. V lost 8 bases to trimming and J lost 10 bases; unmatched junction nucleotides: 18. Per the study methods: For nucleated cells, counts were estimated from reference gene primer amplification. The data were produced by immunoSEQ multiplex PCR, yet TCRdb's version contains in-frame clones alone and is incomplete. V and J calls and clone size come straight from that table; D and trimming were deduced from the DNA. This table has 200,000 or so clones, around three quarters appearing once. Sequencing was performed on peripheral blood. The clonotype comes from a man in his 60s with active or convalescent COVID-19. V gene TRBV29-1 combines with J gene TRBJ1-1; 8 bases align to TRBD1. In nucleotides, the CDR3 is TGCAGCATTTCTTCCAGGGGGCTCCTTAGTGGAGCTTTCTTT. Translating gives CSISSRGLLSGAFF.